This T cell receptor beta chain was found in a study of blood T cell repertoires in COVID-19. Turning to the study itself: Both acute and convalescent COVID-19 samples were obtained from the United States, Italy and Spain.

Per germline, CDR1 PRHDT and CDR2 FYEKMQ (reference sequence). The CDR3 has 12 residues. V was clipped by 4 bases and J by 8 bases, with 9 bases between them. Clones were read by immunoSEQ multiplex PCR, and TCRdb kept only the in-frame ones, dropping some. This table has about 440,000 clones, about 92% appearing once. This clone showed up just once. The chain has TRBV13 and TRBJ2-1, with TRBD1 as a possible D gene (6 bases). The TCR was taken from a man younger than 35 who had recovered from COVID-19. The sample taken for sequencing was PBMCs or T cells enriched from blood (not recorded which). The CDR3 spells CASSSWTDEQFF. CDR3 nucleotides: TGTGCCAGCAGCTCCTGGACAGATGAGCAGTTCTTC.